This T cell receptor (beta chain) was sequenced in a study of blood T cell repertoires in COVID-19. Across the study: Some COVID-19 samples were acute and others convalescent; all came from the United States, Italy and Spain.

TCRdb keeps only in-frame clones here, not all; method: immunoSEQ multiplex PCR. The sample shows a few hundred thousand clones, 70% to 90% of them seen only once. Trimming at V came to 0 bases and at J to 4 bases, leaving 7 bases not matched to a gene. The CDR3 is 16 residues long. Germline CDR1 reads SGHNT; CDR2 reads YYREEE (reference sequence). The chain links TRBV5-4 to TRBJ2-3; 8 bases are a match to TRBD2. Material for sequencing was peripheral blood. This receptor was obtained from a human donor in a cohort sampled during active COVID-19. CDR3 in amino acids: CASSLDLAGYPDTQYF. Here the CDR3 DNA reads TGTGCCAGCAGCTTGGACTTAGCGGGATACCCAGATACGCAGTATTTT.